This T cell receptor (beta chain) is drawn from a study of blood T cell repertoires in COVID-19. Germline V gene data show CDR1 as SQVTM and CDR2 as ANQGSEA. V lost 4 bases, J lost 1 base, and 9 bases stayed unmatched. The CDR3 contains 15 residues. Data came from immunoSEQ multiplex PCR; TCRdb stores just in-frame clones and leaves some out. This table has 250,000 or so clones, 80% to 85% appearing once. Sequenced: PBMCs or T cells enriched from blood (not recorded which). This sequence was found in a man between 50 and 59 years old who had recovered from COVID-19. The chain has TRBV29-1 and TRBJ2-7; TRBD1 aligns across 8 bases. CDR3 sequence reads: CSVGRRDRKSYEQYF. In DNA form, the CDR3 reads TGCAGCGTTGGGAGAAGGGACAGGAAATCCTACGAGCAGTACTTC.